This T cell receptor (beta chain) was recovered during a study of blood T cells in healthy people across ages. Germline CDR1 reads SQVTM; CDR2 reads ANQGSEA. The CDR3 is made up of 14 amino acids. Together with a sample-barcoded 5' primer, a J-beta primer mix was included in a second PCR lasting roughly 6 to 12 cycles. TCRdb recomputed calls from the 5' RACE reads with MiXCR, one row per CDR3 protein. In the table there are hundreds of thousands of distinct CDR3 sequences, roughly 26% of which are singletons. The same sample was also used in a study of T cells of mothers and their children.

The V call is TRBV29-1, the J call TRBJ2-7; D is perhaps TRBD1 or TRBD2 (5 bases each). TRBJ2-1 explains the end of the DNA better; the J call may be wrong. The clonotype comes from a boy aged 5-17 years in good health. Sequenced: blood. The CDR3: CSVVGVAAYNEQFF. Here the CDR3 DNA reads TGCAGCGTCGTGGGGGTTGCCGCATACAATGAGCAGTTCTTC.